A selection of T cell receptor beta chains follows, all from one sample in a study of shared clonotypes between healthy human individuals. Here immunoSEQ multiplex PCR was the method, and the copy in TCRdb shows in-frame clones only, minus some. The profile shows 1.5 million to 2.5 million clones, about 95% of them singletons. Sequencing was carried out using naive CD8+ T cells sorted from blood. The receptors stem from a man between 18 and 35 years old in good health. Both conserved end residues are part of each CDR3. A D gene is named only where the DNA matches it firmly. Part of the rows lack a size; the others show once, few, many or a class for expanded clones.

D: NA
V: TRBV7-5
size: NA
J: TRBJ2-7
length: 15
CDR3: CARGNGGKGSYEQYF
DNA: TGTGCCAGGGGTAATGGGGGGAAGGGGAGCTACGAGCAGTACTTC

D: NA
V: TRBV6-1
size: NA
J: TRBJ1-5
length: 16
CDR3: CASSVSGVPSNQPQHF
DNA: TGTGCCAGCAGTGTATCAGGGGTACCTAGCAATCAGCCCCAGCATTTT

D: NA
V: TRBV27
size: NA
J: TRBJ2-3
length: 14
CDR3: CASSLSLASDTQYF
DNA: TGTGCCAGCAGTTTATCTTTGGCCTCAGATACGCAGTATTTT

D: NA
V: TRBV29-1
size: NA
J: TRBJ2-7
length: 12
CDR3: CSVLTPRNEQYF
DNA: TGCAGCGTTCTCACCCCCCGGAACGAGCAGTACTTC

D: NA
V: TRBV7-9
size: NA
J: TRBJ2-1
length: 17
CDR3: CASSLAPGREIYNEQFF
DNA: TGTGCCAGCAGCTTGGCTCCCGGCAGGGAGATCTACAATGAGCAGTTCTTC

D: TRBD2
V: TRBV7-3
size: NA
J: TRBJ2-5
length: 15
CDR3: CASSLGLAGGETQYF
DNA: TGTGCCAGCAGCCTGGGACTAGCGGGGGGAGAGACCCAGTACTTC

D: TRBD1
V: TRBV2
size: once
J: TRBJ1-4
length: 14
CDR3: CASSGGQGNEKLFF
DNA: TGTGCCAGCAGCGGGGGACAGGGGAATGAAAAACTGTTTTTT

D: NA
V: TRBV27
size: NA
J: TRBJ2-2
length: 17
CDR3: CASSPYTGGPRTGELFF
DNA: TGTGCCAGCAGTCCGTATACCGGGGGGCCTCGCACCGGGGAGCTGTTTTTT

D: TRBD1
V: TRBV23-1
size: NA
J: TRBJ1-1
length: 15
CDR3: CARPRGQGREREAFF
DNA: TGCGCCCGTCCCAGGGGACAGGGCCGGGAACGTGAAGCTTTCTTT

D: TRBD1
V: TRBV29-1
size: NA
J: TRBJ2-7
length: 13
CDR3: CSARTGGPYEQYF
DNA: TGCAGCGCCCGGACAGGGGGCCCCTACGAGCAGTACTTC

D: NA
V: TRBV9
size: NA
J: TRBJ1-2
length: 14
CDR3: CASSPGRGSYGYTF
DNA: TGTGCCAGCAGCCCTGGTCGGGGGAGCTATGGCTACACCTTC

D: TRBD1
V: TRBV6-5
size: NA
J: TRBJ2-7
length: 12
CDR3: CASSPDRTAMDF
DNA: TGTGCCAGCAGTCCGGACAGGACAGCTATGGACTTC

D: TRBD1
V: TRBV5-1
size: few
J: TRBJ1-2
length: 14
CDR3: CASSALQGKSGYTF
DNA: TGCGCCAGCAGCGCCCTACAGGGGAAGTCGGGCTACACCTTC

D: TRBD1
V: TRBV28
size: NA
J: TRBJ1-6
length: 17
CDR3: CASSSPRDRDYNSPLHF
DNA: TGTGCCAGCAGTTCCCCACGGGACAGGGATTATAATTCACCCCTCCACTTT

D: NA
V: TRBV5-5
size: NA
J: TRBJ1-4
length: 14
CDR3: CASSQTGINEKLFF
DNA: TGTGCCAGCAGCCAAACTGGCATTAATGAAAAACTGTTTTTT

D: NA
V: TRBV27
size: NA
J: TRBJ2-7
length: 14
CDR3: CASSFQAETYEQYF
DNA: TGTGCCAGCAGTTTCCAGGCGGAAACCTACGAGCAGTACTTC

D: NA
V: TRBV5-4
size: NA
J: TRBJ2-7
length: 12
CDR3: CASSSGPYEQYF
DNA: TGTGCCAGCAGCTCCGGCCCCTACGAGCAGTACTTC

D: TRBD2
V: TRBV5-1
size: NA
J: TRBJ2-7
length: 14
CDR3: CASSLRGGSYEQYF
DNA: TGCGCCAGCAGCTTACGGGGGGGATCCTACGAGCAGTACTTC

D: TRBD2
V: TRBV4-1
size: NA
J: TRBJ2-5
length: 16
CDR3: CASSEIAGGLQETQYF
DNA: TGCGCCAGCAGCGAGATCGCGGGGGGGTTACAAGAGACCCAGTACTTC

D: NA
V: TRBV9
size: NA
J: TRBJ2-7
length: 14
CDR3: CASSVEDLSYEQYF
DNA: TGTGCCAGCAGCGTAGAGGACCTCTCCTACGAGCAGTACTTC

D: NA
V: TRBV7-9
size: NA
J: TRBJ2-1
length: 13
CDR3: CASSQSPHNEQFF
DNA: TGTGCCAGCAGCCAATCCCCACACAATGAGCAGTTCTTC

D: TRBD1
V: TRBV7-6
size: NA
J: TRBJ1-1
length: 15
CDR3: CASSSGQGLWTEAFF
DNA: TGTGCCAGCAGCTCCGGACAGGGTCTTTGGACTGAAGCTTTCTTT

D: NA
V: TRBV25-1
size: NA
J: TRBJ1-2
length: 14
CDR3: CASSEVGANYGYTF
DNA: TGTGCCAGCAGTGAAGTTGGAGCTAACTATGGCTACACCTTC

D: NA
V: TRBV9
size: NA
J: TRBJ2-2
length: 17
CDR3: CASTGGLRADNTGELFF
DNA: TGTGCCAGCACCGGGGGCCTCAGGGCGGACAACACCGGGGAGCTGTTTTTT

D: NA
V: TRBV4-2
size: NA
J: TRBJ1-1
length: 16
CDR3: CASSQGGEGLNTEAFF
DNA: TGTGCCAGCAGCCAAGGGGGAGAAGGCCTGAACACTGAAGCTTTCTTT

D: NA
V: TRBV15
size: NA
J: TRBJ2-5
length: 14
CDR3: CATSRDRGQETQYF
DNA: TGTGCCACCAGCAGGGACCGGGGCCAAGAGACCCAGTACTTC

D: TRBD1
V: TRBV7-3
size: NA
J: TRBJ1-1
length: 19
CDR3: CASSLTYLAGTDLNTEAFF
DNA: TGTGCCAGCAGCTTAACATATTTAGCCGGGACAGACTTGAACACTGAAGCTTTCTTT

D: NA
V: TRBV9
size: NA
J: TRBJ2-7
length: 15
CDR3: CASSVGGRSSYEQYF
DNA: TGTGCCAGCAGCGTAGGCGGCAGGTCTTCCTACGAGCAGTACTTC

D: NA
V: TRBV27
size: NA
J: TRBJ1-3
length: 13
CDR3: CASSVDRGDTIYF
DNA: TGTGCCAGCAGTGTAGACCGTGGAGACACCATATATTTT

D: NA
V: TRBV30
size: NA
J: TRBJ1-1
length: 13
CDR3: CAWGYGTSTEAFF
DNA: TGTGCCTGGGGGTACGGGACGAGCACTGAAGCTTTCTTT

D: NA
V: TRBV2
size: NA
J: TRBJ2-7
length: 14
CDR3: CASNPGQQSYEQYF
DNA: TGTGCCAGCAATCCGGGACAACAGTCCTACGAGCAGTACTTC

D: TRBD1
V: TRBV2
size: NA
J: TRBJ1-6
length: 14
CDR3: CASSAGQGWSPLHF
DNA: TGTGCCAGCAGTGCCGGACAGGGATGGTCACCCCTCCACTTT

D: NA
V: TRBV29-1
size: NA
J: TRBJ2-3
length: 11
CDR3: CSVDGGDTQYF
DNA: TGCAGCGTTGACGGAGGGGATACGCAGTATTTT

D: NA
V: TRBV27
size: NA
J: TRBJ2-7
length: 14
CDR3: CASSLGAKAYEQYF
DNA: TGTGCCAGCAGTTTAGGGGCCAAGGCCTACGAGCAGTACTTC

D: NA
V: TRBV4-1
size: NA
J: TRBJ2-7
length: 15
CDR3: CASSSRDSFSYEQYF
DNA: TGCGCCAGCAGCTCTCGGGACTCCTTCTCCTACGAGCAGTACTTC

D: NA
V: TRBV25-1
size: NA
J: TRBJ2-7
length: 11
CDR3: CASSSGAEQYF
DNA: TGTGCCAGCAGTTCAGGGGCCGAGCAGTACTTC

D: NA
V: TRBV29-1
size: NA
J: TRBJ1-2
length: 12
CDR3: CSDVQGDYGYTF
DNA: TGCAGCGACGTACAGGGTGACTATGGCTACACCTTC

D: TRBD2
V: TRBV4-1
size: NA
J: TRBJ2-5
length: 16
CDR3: CASSQDPIAGTETQYF
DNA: TGCGCCAGCAGCCAAGATCCGATAGCGGGGACAGAGACCCAGTACTTC

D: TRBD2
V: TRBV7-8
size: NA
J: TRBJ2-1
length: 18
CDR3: CASSLALAGGANYNEQFF
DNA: TGTGCCAGCAGCTTAGCGCTAGCGGGGGGGGCGAATTACAATGAGCAGTTCTTC

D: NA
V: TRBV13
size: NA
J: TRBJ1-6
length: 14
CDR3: CASRTASGNSPLHF
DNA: TGTGCCAGCAGAACAGCCTCGGGTAATTCACCCCTCCACTTT

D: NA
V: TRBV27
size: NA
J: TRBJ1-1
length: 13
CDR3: CASSLQVNTEAFF
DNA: TGTGCCAGCAGCCTTCAGGTGAACACTGAAGCTTTCTTT

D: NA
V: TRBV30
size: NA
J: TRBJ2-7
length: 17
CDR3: CAWSVLRLAGATYEQYF
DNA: TGTGCCTGGAGTGTACTGAGGCTGGCGGGGGCAACCTACGAGCAGTACTTC

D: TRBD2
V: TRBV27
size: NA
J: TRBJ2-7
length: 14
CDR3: CASSPGLGNYEQYF
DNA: TGTGCCAGCAGTCCGGGACTAGGAAACTACGAGCAGTACTTC

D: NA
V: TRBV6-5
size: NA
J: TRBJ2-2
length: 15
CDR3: CARHQGRLNTGELFF
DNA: TGTGCCCGCCATCAGGGACGGTTGAACACCGGGGAGCTGTTTTTT

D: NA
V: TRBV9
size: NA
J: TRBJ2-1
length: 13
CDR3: CASKKYSYNEQFF
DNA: TGTGCCAGCAAAAAGTACAGCTACAATGAGCAGTTCTTC

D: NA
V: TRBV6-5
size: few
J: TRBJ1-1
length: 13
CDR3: CASSYSGSGEAFF
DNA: TGTGCCAGCAGTTACTCAGGGTCCGGTGAAGCTTTCTTT

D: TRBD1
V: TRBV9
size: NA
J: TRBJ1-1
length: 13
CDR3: CASSATGGQEAFF
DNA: TGTGCCAGCAGCGCGACAGGGGGACAAGAAGCTTTCTTT

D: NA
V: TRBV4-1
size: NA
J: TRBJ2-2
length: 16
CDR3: CASSQDGPGGTGELFF
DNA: TGCGCCAGCAGCCAAGATGGGCCAGGTGGGACCGGGGAGCTGTTTTTT

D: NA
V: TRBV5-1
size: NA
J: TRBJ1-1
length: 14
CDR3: CASSLIGLNTEAFF
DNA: TGCGCCAGCAGCTTAATCGGGTTGAACACTGAAGCTTTCTTT